One sample yielded the 22 T cell receptor beta chains listed below, sequenced in a study of CD8 T cells in Susac syndrome. An amount of RNA that ranged from roughly 0.5 to 1 ug was reverse transcribed with random hexamers. TCRdb re-derived calls from the immunoSEQ multiplex PCR reads in MiXCR, one entry per CDR3 protein. The table shows a few hundred thousand distinct CDR3 sequences, with approximately 85% occurring only once. The sequenced sample was CD8+ T cells from PBMCs. The origin of the receptors is a human donor with multiple sclerosis.

The chain carries TRBV19 and TRBJ1-3; D unclear. CDR1 and CDR2 from the germline V gene are LNHDA and SQIVND (reference sequence). This CDR3 contains 13 residues. The V end lost 7 bases, the J end lost 0 bases, and 7 bases lay between the germline ends. DNA for the CDR3: TGTGCCAGTACCAGCGACTCTGGAAACACCATATATTTT. Its translation: CASTSDSGNTIYF.

This clonotype was detected only a few times. The chain is built from TRBV20-1 and TRBJ2-7; TRBD2 aligns across 9 bases. The CDR3 totals 16 residues. Looked up from germline, CDR1 is DFQATT and CDR2 is SNEGSKA (reference sequence). The trim removed 5 bases at V and 0 bases at J, leaving 11 bases unmatched. DNA of the CDR3: TGCAGTGCTCTCGGGGTAGCGGGGGACAACTCCTACGAGCAGTACTTC. The encoded protein is CSALGVAGDNSYEQYF.

The V call is TRBV3-1, the J call TRBJ2-1; TRBD2 aligns across 9 bases. The CDR3 runs 16 residues. CDR1 is LGHDT and CDR2 is YNNKEL in the germline V gene (reference sequence). V lost 4 bases and J lost 3; bases outside the gene matches: 7. The CDR3 spells CASSRALAGIYNEQFF. In DNA, the CDR3 is TGTGCCAGCAGCCGAGCACTAGCGGGCATCTACAATGAGCAGTTCTTC.

This clonotype has a handful of counts. The rearrangement joins TRBV11-3 to TRBJ2-5; D might be TRBD1 or TRBD2, each matching 5 bases. CDR3 length: 15 amino acids. The germline gives CDR1 SGHNT, CDR2 YENEEA. V lost 3 bases and J 6 bases, leaving 17 bases between the germline ends. CDR3 sequence: CASSFRDDPLKTQYF. The CDR3 coding sequence is TGTGCCAGCAGCTTCCGGGACGACCCCCTAAAGACCCAGTACTTC.

The DNA of the CDR3 is TGCAGTGCTAGAGACCGGGACAGAGAAGCCTACGAGCAGTACTTC. Protein: CSARDRDREAYEQYF. V gene TRBV20-1 combines with J gene TRBJ2-7; 7 positions agree with TRBD1. The CDR3 spans 15 residues. V was clipped by 0 bases and J by 2 bases; unmatched bases: 7. The germline gives CDR1 DFQATT, CDR2 SNEGSKA (reference sequence).

The rearrangement links TRBV7-3 to TRBJ2-7; 8 positions agree with TRBD1. This CDR3 region has 17 residues. Germline V gene data show CDR1 as SGHTA and CDR2 as FQGTGA. Unmatched junction bases numbered 10, after V lost 2 bases and J lost 1 base. The CDR3 region has the DNA TGTGCCAGCAGCTTATCCGAGACAGGGGATAATTCCTACGAGCAGTACTTC. Translating it yields CASSLSETGDNSYEQYF.

Comment on this clonotype: Mismatch with germline at one junction end may stem from a read error. V gene TRBV19 combines with J gene TRBJ2-3, with 7 bases matching TRBD1. This CDR3 spans 16 amino acids. Germline V gives CDR1 LNHDA, CDR2 SQIVND (reference sequence). The DNA for the CDR3 is TGTGCCTGTAGTTACAAACAGGGGTGGCCGGGGGATACGCAGTATTTT. Encoded protein: CACSYKQGWPGDTQYF.

This clonotype was counted only a few times. The V and J genes are TRBV2 and TRBJ1-5; D is unclear. Germline lookup yields CDR1 SNHLY and CDR2 FYNNEI. This CDR3 is 13 amino acids long. Trimming removed 3 bases from V and 7 bases from J, with 10 bases in between. The DNA of the CDR3 is TGTGCCAGCAGTGAGGAGGAATGGCAGCCCCAGCATTTT. This encodes CASSEEEWQPQHF.

The chain joins TRBV19 to TRBJ1-1; 7 positions agree with TRBD1. V lost 5 bases, J lost 4 bases, and 4 bases stayed unmatched. Germline CDR1 and CDR2: LNHDA and SQIVND (reference sequence). This CDR3 spans 13 amino acids. DNA of the CDR3: TGTGCCAGTAGTGCGGGACAGATCACTGAAGCTTTCTTT. Protein: CASSAGQITEAFF. The whole variable domain, filled in from reference TRBV19 and TRBJ1-1, reads DGGITQSPKYLFRKEGQNVTLSCEQNLNHDAMYWYRQDPGQGLRLIYYSQIVNDFQKGDIAEGYSVSREKKESFPLTVTSAQKNPTAFYLCASSAGQITEAFFGQGTRLTVV.

Only one count was recorded for this clonotype. This chain uses TRBV30 with TRBJ2-1, with 11 bases identical to TRBD2. The CDR3 spans 19 residues. Per germline, CDR1 GTSNPN and CDR2 SVGIG (reference sequence). V was clipped by 4 bases and J by 2 bases; unmatched bases: 16. Here the CDR3 reads CAWNRFTLAGAVTYNEQFF. The CDR3 DNA is TGTGCCTGGAATCGGTTTACACTAGCGGGAGCCGTGACCTACAATGAGCAGTTCTTC.

The chain couples TRBV19 to TRBJ1-3; 8 bases agree with TRBD1. V trimming: 5 bases; J trimming: 8 bases; junction bases outside the gene matches: 14. Germline values: CDR1 LNHDA, CDR2 SQIVND (reference sequence). This CDR3 is 16 amino acids long. The CDR3 sequence: CASSDPGTGPRDTIYF. As DNA, the CDR3 is TGTGCCAGTAGTGACCCCGGGACAGGTCCTCGGGACACCATATATTTT.

This clonotype was picked up one time. This chain uses TRBV19 with TRBJ2-1; D ambiguous. The V gene lost 7 bases and the J gene lost 0 bases, with 19 bases spanning the gap. Germline V lookup: CDR1 LNHDA, CDR2 SQIVND (reference sequence). The CDR3 covers 17 residues. The CDR3 DNA sequence: TGTGCCAGTACCTTAGGCGGTGTCCTAGGCTCCTACAATGAGCAGTTCTTC. Translated, it gives CASTLGGVLGSYNEQFF.

The rearrangement links TRBV12-3 or TRBV12-4 to TRBJ1-5; tentative D call: TRBD1 (6 bases). CDR3 size: 14 residues. Trimming removed 7 bases at V and 4 bases at J, with 14 bases between. Here the CDR3 reads CASNLGGANQPQHF. Here the CDR3 DNA reads TGTGCCAGCAACCTGGGGGGGGCGAATCAGCCCCAGCATTTT.

J is TRBJ2-5 and V is TRBV28, with D possibly matching TRBD2 (7 bases). Germline CDR1 reads MDHEN; CDR2 reads SYDVKM. Trimming removed 3 bases from V and 5 bases from J, with 13 bases in between. The CDR3 has 14 amino acids. The CDR3 region is CASSFHPGGETQYF. CDR3 DNA sequence: TGTGCCAGCAGTTTCCACCCGGGGGGCGAGACCCAGTACTTC.

The chain combines TRBV5-1 with TRBJ2-2; D uncertain. Per germline, CDR1 SGHRS and CDR2 YFSETQ. The CDR3 is made up of 16 amino acids. V shed 0 bases and J shed 5 bases, with 14 bases lying between them. The CDR3 DNA reads as TGCGCCAGCAGCTTGGACACCGTAATCGGGACCGGGGAGCTGTTTTTT. Its protein is CASSLDTVIGTGELFF.

This clonotype showed up just a few times. The J gene is TRBJ2-2, the V gene TRBV13; D possibly corresponds to TRBD1 (6 bases). CDR3 length equals 14 residues. V was shortened by 3 bases and J by 2 bases, with 7 bases between the two germline ends. The germline gives CDR1 PRHDT, CDR2 FYEKMQ (reference sequence). CDR3 loop: CASSLDRNTGELFF. The DNA of the CDR3 is TGTGCCAGCAGCTTGGACAGAAACACCGGGGAGCTGTTTTTT.

This clonotype appeared once. The chain is built from TRBV7-2 and TRBJ1-2; TRBD1 matches 9 bases. This CDR3 comprises 16 residues. Germline CDR1 is SGHTA and CDR2 is FQGNSA. J was trimmed by 4 bases and V by 5 bases; bases with no gene match: 11. CDR3: CASSPEQGARAYGYTF. The CDR3 nucleotides are TGTGCCAGCAGCCCTGAACAGGGGGCGAGAGCCTATGGCTACACCTTC.

This sequence joins TRBV29-1 and TRBJ1-1; D is perhaps TRBD1 (6 bases). Germline-derived CDR1 and CDR2 are SQVTM and ANQGSEA. Trimming removed 0 bases at V and 1 base at J, with 12 bases between. The CDR3 contains 15 residues. In DNA, the CDR3 is TGCAGCGTTGAAGATCCCTACAGGGAGAACACTGAAGCTTTCTTT. Protein product: CSVEDPYRENTEAFF.

V gene TRBV7-6 combines with J gene TRBJ1-5; D might be TRBD1 (6 bases). The V gene lost 6 bases and the J gene lost 1 base, with 7 bases spanning the gap. Germline loops: CDR1 SGHVS, CDR2 FNYEAQ. The CDR3 runs to 13 residues. CDR3 sequence: CASRGASNQPQHF. DNA of the CDR3: TGTGCCAGCAGGGGGGCAAGCAATCAGCCCCAGCATTTT.

This clonotype appeared once. This sequence joins TRBV7-9 and TRBJ2-5; either TRBD1 or TRBD2 may fit D (5 bases each). V was trimmed by 3 bases and J by 5 bases, leaving 16 bases between them. Germline loops: CDR1 SEHNR, CDR2 FQNEAQ (reference sequence). The CDR3 loop spans 15 amino acids. DNA of the CDR3: TGTGCCAGCAGCTTCAGATTGGGGGAATGGGAGACCCAGTACTTC. It is translated as CASSFRLGEWETQYF. The full variable domain, in which reference TRBV7-9 and TRBJ2-5 provide the parts outside the CDR3, is DTGVSQNPRHKITKRGQNVTFRCDPISEHNRLYWYRQTLGQGPEFLTYFQNEAQLEKSRLLSDRFSAERPKGSFSTLEIQRTEQGDSAMYLCASSFRLGEWETQYFGPGTRLLVL.

The chain recombines TRBV9 with TRBJ1-1, with D unclear. V dropped 0 bases and J dropped 0 bases, with 6 bases sitting between them. This CDR3 is built from 14 residues. Germline V gene sequence: CDR1 SGDLS, CDR2 YYNGEE. CDR3 DNA: TGTGCCAGCAGCGTAGACCCGCTGAACACTGAAGCTTTCTTT. It translates to CASSVDPLNTEAFF.

The chain uses TRBV4-1 and TRBJ2-5, with D maybe TRBD2 (6 bases). The CDR3 consists of 15 residues. V was cut by 4 bases and J by 3 bases, with 15 bases left in between. The germline gives CDR1 MGHRA, CDR2 YSYEKL. The CDR3 reads CASSPYRGGKETQYF. The CDR3 DNA reads as TGCGCCAGCAGCCCCTATCGGGGCGGGAAAGAGACCCAGTACTTC.